This T cell receptor beta chain was sequenced for a study of T cell repertoires in cytomegalovirus infection. Study in general: Public signatures in TCR beta pointed to CMV infection and matching HLA type. General study points: HLA-C-restricted CMV-specific TCR beta clonotypes were dominant in the ex vivo response. Carriers of CMV and the relevant HLA type were discriminated by public TCR beta frequency.

This clonotype showed up just a few times. Its antigen is unknown. V lost 3 bases and J lost 5, with 22 bases in between. Germline V gene sequence: CDR1 DFQATT, CDR2 SNEGSKA (reference sequence). This CDR3 contains 16 residues. TCRdb itself ran the reads through MiXCR, one entry per CDR3 protein. In the table there are roughly 600,000 distinct CDR3 sequences, roughly 24% of which are singletons. This receptor was identified in a human donor in good health (CMV status not recorded). Some clones in this sample may be carry-over from other donors' samples. The V and J genes are TRBV20-1 and TRBJ1-1; possibly TRBD1 for D (5 bases). The sequencing input was CD8+ T cells from PBMCs. CDR3 loop: CSASSGFGWGKTEAFF. Here the CDR3 DNA reads TGCAGTGCTAGTTCGGGGTTCGGATGGGGGAAGACTGAAGCTTTCTTT.